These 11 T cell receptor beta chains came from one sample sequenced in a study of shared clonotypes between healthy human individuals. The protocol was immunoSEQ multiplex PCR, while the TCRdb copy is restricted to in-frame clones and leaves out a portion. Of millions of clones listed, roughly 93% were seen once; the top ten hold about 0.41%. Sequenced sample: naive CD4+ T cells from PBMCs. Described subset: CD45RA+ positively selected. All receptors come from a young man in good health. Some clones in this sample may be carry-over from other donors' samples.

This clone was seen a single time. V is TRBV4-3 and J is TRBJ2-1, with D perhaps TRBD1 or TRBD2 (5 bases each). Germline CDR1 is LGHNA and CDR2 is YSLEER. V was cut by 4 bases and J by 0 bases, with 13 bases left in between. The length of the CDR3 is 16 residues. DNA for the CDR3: TGCGCCAGCAGCCTCCAGTGGGGGATCTCCTACAATGAGCAGTTCTTC. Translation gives CASSLQWGISYNEQFF.

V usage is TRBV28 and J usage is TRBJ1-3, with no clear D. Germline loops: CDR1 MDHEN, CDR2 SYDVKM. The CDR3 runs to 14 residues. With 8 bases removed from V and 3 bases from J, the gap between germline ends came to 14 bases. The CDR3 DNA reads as TGTGCCAGCCGACGACAAGGAAATGGAAACACCATATATTTT. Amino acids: CASRRQGNGNTIYF.

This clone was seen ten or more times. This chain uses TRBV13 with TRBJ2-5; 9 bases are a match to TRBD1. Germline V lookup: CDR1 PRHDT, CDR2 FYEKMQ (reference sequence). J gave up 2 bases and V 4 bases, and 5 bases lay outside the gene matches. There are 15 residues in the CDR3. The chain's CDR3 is CASSYRTGAQETQYF. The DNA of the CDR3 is TGTGCCAGCAGCTACAGGACAGGGGCTCAAGAGACCCAGTACTTC.

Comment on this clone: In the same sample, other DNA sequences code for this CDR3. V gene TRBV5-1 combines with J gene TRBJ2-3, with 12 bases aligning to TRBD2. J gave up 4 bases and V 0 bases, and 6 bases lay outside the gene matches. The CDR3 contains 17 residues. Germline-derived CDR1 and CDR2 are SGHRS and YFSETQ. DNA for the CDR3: TGCGCCAGCAGCTTGGGTCTAGCGGGAGGGCCCGCAGATACGCAGTATTTT. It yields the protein CASSLGLAGGPADTQYF.

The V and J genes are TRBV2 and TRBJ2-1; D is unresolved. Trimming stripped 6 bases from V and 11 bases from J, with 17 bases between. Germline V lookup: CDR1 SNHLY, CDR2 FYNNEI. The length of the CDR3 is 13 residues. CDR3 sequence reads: CASSRPGADQQFF. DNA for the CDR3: TGTGCCAGCAGCCGGCCCGGCGCCGACCAGCAGTTCTTC. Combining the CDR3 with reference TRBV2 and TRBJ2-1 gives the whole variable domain EPEVTQTPSHQVTQMGQEVILRCVPISNHLYFYWYRQILGQKVEFLVSFYNNEISEKSEIFDDQFSVERPDGSNFTLKIRSTKLEDSAMYFCASSRPGADQQFFGPGTRLTVL.

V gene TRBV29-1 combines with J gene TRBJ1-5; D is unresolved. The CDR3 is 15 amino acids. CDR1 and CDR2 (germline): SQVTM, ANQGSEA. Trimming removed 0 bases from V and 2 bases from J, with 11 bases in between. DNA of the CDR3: TGCAGCGTTGAAGATCAAGGGAATCGCAATCAGCCCCAGCATTTT. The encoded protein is CSVEDQGNRNQPQHF.

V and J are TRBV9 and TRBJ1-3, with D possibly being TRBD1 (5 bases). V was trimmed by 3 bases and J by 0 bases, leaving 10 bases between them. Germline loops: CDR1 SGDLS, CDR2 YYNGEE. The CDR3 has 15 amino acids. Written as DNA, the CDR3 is TGTGCCAGCAGCGCCGACGGGGCCTCTGGAAACACCATATATTTT. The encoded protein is CASSADGASGNTIYF.

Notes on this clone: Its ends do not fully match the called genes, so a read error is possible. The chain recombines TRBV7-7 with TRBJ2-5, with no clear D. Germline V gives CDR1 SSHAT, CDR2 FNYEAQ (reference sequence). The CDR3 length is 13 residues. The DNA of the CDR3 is TGTGCCAGCAGCTCCCCCGGCCAAGGGACCCAGTACTTC. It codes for CASSSPGQGTQYF.

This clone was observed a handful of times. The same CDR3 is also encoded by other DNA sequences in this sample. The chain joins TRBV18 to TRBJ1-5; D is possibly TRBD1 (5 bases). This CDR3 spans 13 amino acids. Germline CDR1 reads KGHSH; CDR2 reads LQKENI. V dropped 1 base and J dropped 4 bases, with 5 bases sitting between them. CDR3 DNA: TGTGCCAGCTCACCACAGGGGAATCAGCCCCAGCATTTT. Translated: CASSPQGNQPQHF.

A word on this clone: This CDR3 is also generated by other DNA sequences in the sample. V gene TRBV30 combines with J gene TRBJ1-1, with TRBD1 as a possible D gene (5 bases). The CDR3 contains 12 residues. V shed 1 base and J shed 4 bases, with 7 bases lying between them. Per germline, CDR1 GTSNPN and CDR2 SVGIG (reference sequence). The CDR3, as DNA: TGTGCCTGGAGTGATGGGGGCACTGAAGCTTTCTTT. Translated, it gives CAWSDGGTEAFF.

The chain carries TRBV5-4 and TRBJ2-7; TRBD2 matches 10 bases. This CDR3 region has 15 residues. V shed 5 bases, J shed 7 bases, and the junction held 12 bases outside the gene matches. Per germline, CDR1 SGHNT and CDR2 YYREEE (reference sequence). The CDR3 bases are TGTGCCAGCAGAAAAGGACTAGCGGAGATCCCGGAGCAGTACTTC. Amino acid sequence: CASRKGLAEIPEQYF.